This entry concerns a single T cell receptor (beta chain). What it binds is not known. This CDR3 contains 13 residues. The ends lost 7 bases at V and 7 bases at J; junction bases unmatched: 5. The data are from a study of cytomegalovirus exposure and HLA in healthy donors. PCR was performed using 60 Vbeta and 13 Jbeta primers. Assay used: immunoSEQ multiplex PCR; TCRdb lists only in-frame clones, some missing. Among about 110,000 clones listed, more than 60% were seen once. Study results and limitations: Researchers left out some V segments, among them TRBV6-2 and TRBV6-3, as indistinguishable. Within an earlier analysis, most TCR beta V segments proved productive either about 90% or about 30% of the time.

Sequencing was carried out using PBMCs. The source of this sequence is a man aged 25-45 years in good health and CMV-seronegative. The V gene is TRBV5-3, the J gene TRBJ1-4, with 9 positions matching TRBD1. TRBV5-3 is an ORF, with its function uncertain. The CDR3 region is CARAGTGPEKLFF. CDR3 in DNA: TGTGCCAGAGCCGGGACAGGGCCTGAAAAACTGTTTTTT.